Listed here are 19 T cell receptor beta chains from one sample, sequenced in a study of immune evolution from preneoplasia to lung adenocarcinoma. Sequencing was performed with immunoSEQ multiplex PCR; in TCRdb, only in-frame clones are kept and a portion is missing. Seen here are 30,000 to 45,000 clones, roughly 74% observed once, and the top ten hold around 6.1%. What was sequenced was FFPE invasive lung adenocarcinoma tissue. These receptors were taken from a person aged 55 to 69 with lung adenocarcinoma.

A single count supports this clone. V and J are TRBV7-3 and TRBJ1-2; 8 bases line up with TRBD1. The germline V gene encodes CDR1 SGHTA and CDR2 FQGTGA. The CDR3 spans 13 residues. With V trimmed by 4 bases and J by 6 bases, 4 bases remained unmatched. CDR3 sequence: CASSSQTGDGYTF. The CDR3 bases are TGTGCCAGCAGCTCACAGACAGGGGATGGCTACACCTTC.

This rearrangement joins TRBV28 to TRBJ1-5, with D uncertain. Germline V gene data show CDR1 as MDHEN and CDR2 as SYDVKM. V was pared by 6 bases and J by 4 bases, with 7 bases between. The CDR3 contains 12 residues. CDR3 sequence: CASRDGNQPQHF. CDR3 in DNA: TGTGCCAGCAGGGACGGGAATCAGCCCCAGCATTTT.

The chain carries TRBV10-3 and TRBJ2-3, with TRBD2 identical over 13 bases. CDR3 length equals 17 residues. Losses at the gene ends were 0 bases for V and 2 bases for J; bases not matched to a gene: 2. CDR1 and CDR2 from the germline V gene are ENHRY and SYGVKD. DNA for the CDR3: TGTGCCATCAGTGAGTCGACTAGCGGGAGGAACACAGATACGCAGTATTTT. Amino acid sequence: CAISESTSGRNTDTQYF.

The chain carries TRBV28 and TRBJ1-1; D may be TRBD1 (5 bases). Between the trimmed V and J ends, which lost 10 bases and 2 bases, there was a span of 23 bases. CDR1 and CDR2 (germline): MDHEN, SYDVKM. The CDR3 contains 16 residues. In nucleotides, the CDR3 is TGTGCCACCCTTCCCGGGACCCCGAGACTAAACACTGAAGCTTTCTTT. Its translation is CATLPGTPRLNTEAFF.

The chain uses TRBV23-1 and TRBJ2-2; D call uncertain. TRBV23-1 falls under the ORF class, with uncertain function. The V end was cut by 6 bases, the J end by 4 bases, with 12 bases between. CDR3 length equals 14 residues. The DNA of the CDR3 is TGCGCCAGCAGCCAAGATGTAGGCACCGGGGAGCTGTTTTTT. Translating gives CASSQDVGTGELFF.

J is TRBJ2-1 and V is TRBV7-3, with D unclear. Germline V CDR1 and CDR2: SGHTA, FQGTGA. Trimming took 2 bases from V and 1 from J, leaving 9 bases between them. The CDR3 loop spans 15 amino acids. The chain's CDR3 is CASSLVTSSYNEQFF. Written as DNA, the CDR3 is TGTGCCAGCAGCTTAGTGACTTCTTCCTACAATGAGCAGTTCTTC.

As concerns this clone: An end of the junction does not agree with germline; a read error may underlie this. The rearrangement links TRBV28 to TRBJ1-5; 8 bases map to TRBD1. This CDR3 has 11 amino acids. Germline-derived CDR1 and CDR2 are MDHEN and SYDVKM. The CDR3 sequence is CASSSTTGADF. The CDR3 DNA reads TGTGCCAGCAGTTCCACGACAGGGGCCGATTTT.

This chain uses TRBV19 with TRBJ1-1; TRBD1 is a possible D gene (5 bases). Germline V gives CDR1 LNHDA, CDR2 SQIVND (reference sequence). V was cut by 7 bases and J by 13 bases, with 22 bases left in between. The CDR3 loop spans 13 amino acids. For the CDR3, the DNA is TGTGCCAGTATTGGGGACCAGATCCTGAAGCTTTTCTTT. It yields the protein CASIGDQILKLFF. Full variable domain (remainder filled in from reference TRBV19 and TRBJ1-1): DGGITQSPKYLFRKEGQNVTLSCEQNLNHDAMYWYRQDPGQGLRLIYYSQIVNDFQKGDIAEGYSVSREKKESFPLTVTSAQKNPTAFYLCASIGDQILKLFFGQGTRLTVV.

The chain combines TRBV25-1 with TRBJ1-2; TRBD1 matches 12 bases. The V gene's germline CDR1 is MGHDK and CDR2 SYGVNS. This CDR3 region has 15 residues. V lost 8 bases, J lost 7 bases, and 11 bases stayed unmatched. The CDR3 reads CASSLPGQGAGGYTF. In DNA form, the CDR3 reads TGTGCCAGCTCCCTCCCGGGACAGGGGGCGGGTGGCTACACCTTC.

The chain recombines TRBV5-4 with TRBJ1-1; D remains unclear. This CDR3 is 15 amino acids long. Germline CDR1 reads SGHNT; CDR2 reads YYREEE (reference sequence). The V end lost 1 base, the J end lost 1 base, and 11 bases lay between the germline ends. Here the CDR3 reads CASSLTGSGNTEAFF. CDR3 in DNA: TGTGCCAGCAGCTTGACCGGAAGCGGGAACACTGAAGCTTTCTTT.

The V and J genes are TRBV5-1 and TRBJ2-7; 7 bases align to TRBD1. The CDR3 runs 15 residues. The germline V gene has CDR1 SGHRS and CDR2 YFSETQ. Unmatched junction bases numbered 12, after V lost 6 bases and J lost 3 bases. The CDR3 DNA sequence: TGCGCCAGCACCGCATGGCGACAGGGATACTACGAGCAGTACTTC. Encoded protein: CASTAWRQGYYEQYF.

This clone was seen more than once but under ten times. The genes are TRBV19 and TRBJ2-2; maybe TRBD2 (5 bases). Germline CDR1 LNHDA, CDR2 SQIVND (reference sequence). V was pared by 3 bases and J by 7 bases, with 6 bases between. The CDR3 sequence is 12 residues long. CDR3 DNA: TGTGCCAGTAGTATGGGAGTCGGGGAGCTGTTTTTT. It encodes CASSMGVGELFF.

CDR3 loop: CASRDPLAVSTDTQYF. The CDR3, as DNA: TGTGCCAGCAGGGATCCACTAGCGGTTAGCACAGATACGCAGTATTTT. V and J are TRBV2 and TRBJ2-3, with TRBD2 matching over 8 bases. This CDR3 spans 16 amino acids. J gave up 0 bases and V 6 bases, and 8 bases lay outside the gene matches. CDR1 SNHLY and CDR2 FYNNEI come from the germline V gene.

The CDR3 coding sequence is TGCGCCAGCAGCTTGGTGGGGAACCAAGAGACCCAGTACTTC. Residues: CASSLVGNQETQYF. The chain carries TRBV5-1 and TRBJ2-5; no clear D gene. This CDR3 contains 14 residues. The germline gives CDR1 SGHRS, CDR2 YFSETQ. Trimming removed 0 bases at V and 0 bases at J, with 6 bases between.

CDR3 amino acids: CASSHGQGGRAGELFF. For the CDR3, the DNA is TGTGCCAGCAGCCACGGGCAGGGCGGGAGGGCCGGGGAGCTGTTTTTT. The chain links TRBV11-3 to TRBJ2-2; 9 nucleotides agree with TRBD2. Germline-derived CDR1 and CDR2 are SGHNT and YENEEA. The J segment lost 6 bases and the V segment lost 5 bases, leaving 10 bases of the junction unmatched. The CDR3 is made up of 16 amino acids.

This chain links TRBV7-8 with TRBJ2-7; TRBD2 agrees at 8 bases. From germline, CDR1 is SGHVS and CDR2 FQNEAQ. CDR3 size: 15 residues. J gave up 6 bases and V 5 bases, and 12 bases lay outside the gene matches. CDR3 DNA: TGTGCCAGCAGCCCCTCCCCTTTACGGGAGGGCGAGCAGTACTTC. Protein: CASSPSPLREGEQYF.

The chain uses TRBV5-4 and TRBJ2-5; TRBD1 matches 7 bases. Germline V gives CDR1 SGHNT, CDR2 YYREEE (reference sequence). J gave up 5 bases and V 8 bases, and 12 bases lay outside the gene matches. The CDR3 contains 14 residues. CDR3 amino acids: CASSKGQQVETQYF. CDR3 nucleotide sequence: TGTGCCAGTTCTAAGGGACAGCAGGTTGAGACCCAGTACTTC.

For the CDR3, the DNA is TGTGCCAGCCTCCTTCGACAGGGAATCACTGAAGCTTTCTTT. Amino acids: CASLLRQGITEAFF. This chain connects TRBV28 to TRBJ1-1, with 7 bases that match TRBD1. Germline lookup yields CDR1 MDHEN and CDR2 SYDVKM. CDR3 length equals 14 residues. The V gene end was trimmed by 8 bases and the J gene end by 4 bases; junction bases not matched to a gene: 10.

The CDR3 here is CASSTGQGWDEQFF. The CDR3, as DNA: TGTGCCAGCAGCACAGGACAGGGTTGGGATGAGCAGTTCTTC. The J gene is TRBJ2-1, the V gene TRBV5-4; TRBD1 agrees at 8 bases. The CDR3 loop spans 14 amino acids. CDR1 and CDR2 from the germline V gene are SGHNT and YYREEE (reference sequence). V lost 4 bases, J lost 8 bases, and 8 bases stayed unmatched.